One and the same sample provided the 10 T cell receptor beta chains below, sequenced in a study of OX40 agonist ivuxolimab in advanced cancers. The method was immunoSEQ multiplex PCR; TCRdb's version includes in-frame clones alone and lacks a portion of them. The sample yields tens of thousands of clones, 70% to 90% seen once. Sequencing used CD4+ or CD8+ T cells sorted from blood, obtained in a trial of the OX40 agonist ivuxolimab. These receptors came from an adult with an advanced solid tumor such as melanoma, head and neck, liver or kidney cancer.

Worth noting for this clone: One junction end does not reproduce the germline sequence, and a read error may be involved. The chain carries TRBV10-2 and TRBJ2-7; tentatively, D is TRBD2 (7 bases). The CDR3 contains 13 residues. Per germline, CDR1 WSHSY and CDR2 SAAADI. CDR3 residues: CASSDGGGEPTSF. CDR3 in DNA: TGCGCCAGCAGTGACGGAGGGGGGGAACCTACAAGCTTC.

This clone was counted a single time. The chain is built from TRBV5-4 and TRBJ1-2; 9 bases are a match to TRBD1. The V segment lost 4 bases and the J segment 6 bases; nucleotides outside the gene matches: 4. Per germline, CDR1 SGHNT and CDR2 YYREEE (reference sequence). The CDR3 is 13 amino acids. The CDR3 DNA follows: TGTGCCAGCAGCGCCGGGACAGGGAATGGCTACACCTTC. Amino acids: CASSAGTGNGYTF.

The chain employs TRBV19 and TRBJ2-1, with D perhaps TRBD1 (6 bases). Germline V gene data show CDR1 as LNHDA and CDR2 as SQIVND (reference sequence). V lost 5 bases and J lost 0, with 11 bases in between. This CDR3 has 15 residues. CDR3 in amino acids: CASSATGSSYNEQFF. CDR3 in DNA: TGTGCCAGTAGTGCAACAGGGAGCTCCTACAATGAGCAGTTCTTC.

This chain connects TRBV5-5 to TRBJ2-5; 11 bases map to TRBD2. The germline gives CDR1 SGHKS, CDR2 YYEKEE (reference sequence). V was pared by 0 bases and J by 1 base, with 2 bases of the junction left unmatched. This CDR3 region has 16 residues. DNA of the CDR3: TGTGCCAGCAGCTTGGCCCTAGCGGGAGGCCAAGAGACCCAGTACTTC. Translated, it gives CASSLALAGGQETQYF.

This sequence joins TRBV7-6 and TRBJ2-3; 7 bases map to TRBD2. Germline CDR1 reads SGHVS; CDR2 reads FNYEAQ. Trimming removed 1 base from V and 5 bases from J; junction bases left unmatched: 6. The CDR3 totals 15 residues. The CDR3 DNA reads TGTGCCAGCAGCTTAGTTGCGGGAGCGGGAGATACGCAGTATTTT. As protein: CASSLVAGAGDTQYF. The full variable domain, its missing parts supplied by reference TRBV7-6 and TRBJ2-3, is GAGVSQSPRYKVTKRGQDVALRCDPISGHVSLYWYRQALGQGPEFLTYFNYEAQQDKSGLPNDRFSAERPEGSISTLTIQRTEQRDSAMYRCASSLVAGAGDTQYFGPGTRLTVL.

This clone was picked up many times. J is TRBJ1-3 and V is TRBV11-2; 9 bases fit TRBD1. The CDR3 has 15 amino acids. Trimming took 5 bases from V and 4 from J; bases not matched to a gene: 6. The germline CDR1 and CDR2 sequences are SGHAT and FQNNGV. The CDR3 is CASSPRTGVGNTIYF. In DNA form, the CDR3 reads TGTGCCAGCAGCCCAAGGACAGGGGTGGGAAACACCATATATTTT.

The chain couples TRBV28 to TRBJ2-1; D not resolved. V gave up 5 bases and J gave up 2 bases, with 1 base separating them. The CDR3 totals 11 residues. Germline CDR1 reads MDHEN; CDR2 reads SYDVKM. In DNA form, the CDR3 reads TGTGCCAGCAGTCCCTACAATGAGCAGTTCTTC. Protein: CASSPYNEQFF. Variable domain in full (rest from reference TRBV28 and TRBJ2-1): DVKVTQSSRYLVKRTGEKVFLECVQDMDHENMFWYRQDPGLGLRLIYFSYDVKMKEKGDIPEGYSVSREKKERFSLILESASTNQTSMYLCASSPYNEQFFGPGTRLTVL.

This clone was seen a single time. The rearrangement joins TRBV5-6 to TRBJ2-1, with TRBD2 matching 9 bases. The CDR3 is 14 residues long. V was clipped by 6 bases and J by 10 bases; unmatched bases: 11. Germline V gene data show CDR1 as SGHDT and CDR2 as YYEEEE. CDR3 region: CASKMRVAGDEQFF. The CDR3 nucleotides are TGTGCCAGCAAAATGAGGGTAGCGGGAGACGAGCAGTTCTTC.

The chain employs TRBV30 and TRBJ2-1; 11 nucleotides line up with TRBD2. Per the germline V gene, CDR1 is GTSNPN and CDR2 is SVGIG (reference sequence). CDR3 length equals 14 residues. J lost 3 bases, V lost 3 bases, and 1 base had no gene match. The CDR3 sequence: CAWRTSGDYNEQFF. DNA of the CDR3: TGTGCCTGGAGGACTAGCGGGGACTACAATGAGCAGTTCTTC.

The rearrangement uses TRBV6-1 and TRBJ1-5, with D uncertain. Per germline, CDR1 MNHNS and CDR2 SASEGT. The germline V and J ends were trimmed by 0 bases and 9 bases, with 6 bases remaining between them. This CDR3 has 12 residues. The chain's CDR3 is CASSEAGGPQHF. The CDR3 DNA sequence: TGTGCCAGCAGTGAAGCGGGCGGGCCCCAGCATTTT.